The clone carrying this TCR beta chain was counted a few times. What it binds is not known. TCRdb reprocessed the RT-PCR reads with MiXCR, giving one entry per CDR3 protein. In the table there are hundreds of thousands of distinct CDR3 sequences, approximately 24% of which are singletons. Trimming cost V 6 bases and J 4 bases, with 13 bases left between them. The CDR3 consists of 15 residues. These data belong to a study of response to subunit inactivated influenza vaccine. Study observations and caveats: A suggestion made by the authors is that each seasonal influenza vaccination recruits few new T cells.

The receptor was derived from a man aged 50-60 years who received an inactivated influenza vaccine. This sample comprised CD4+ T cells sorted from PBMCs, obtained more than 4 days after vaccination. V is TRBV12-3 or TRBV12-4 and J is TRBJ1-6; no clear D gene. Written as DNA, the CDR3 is TGTGCCAGCAGCGCGGCGGGTGTTTATAATTCACCCCTCCACTTT. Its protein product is CASSAAGVYNSPLHF.